Below are 31 T cell receptor beta chains sequenced from a single sample in a study of T cells in Graves' hyperthyroidism and ophthalmopathy. Amplified TCR beta CDR3 regions derived from RNA transcripts. TCR CDR3 underwent first-round RT-PCR with the HTBI primer set. TCRdb processed the multiplex PCR reads anew with MiXCR; each CDR3 protein has one entry. The sample lists some 620,000 distinct CDR3 sequences, under 20% seen once, with around 4% in the top ten. The sequenced material came from blood. The receptors stem from a woman in her 30s with Graves' hyperthyroidism.

This clonotype was seen ten or more times. The genes are TRBV3-1 and TRBJ2-1; 11 bases fit TRBD2. Germline V CDR1 and CDR2: LGHDT, YNNKEL (reference sequence). The CDR3 spans 14 residues. V lost 3 bases, J lost 10 bases, and 5 bases stayed unmatched. The CDR3 nucleotides are TGTGCCAGCAGCCACCTAGCGGGAGGAGGGGAGCAGTTCTTC. It is translated as CASSHLAGGGEQFF.

This clonotype has a count of ten or more. The J gene is TRBJ1-5, the V gene TRBV28, with D possibly being TRBD1 (6 bases). The CDR3 is made up of 16 amino acids. V was pared by 6 bases and J by 2 bases, with 17 bases between. Germline loops: CDR1 MDHEN, CDR2 SYDVKM. CDR3 residues: CASRPNRVIGNQPQHF. The CDR3 DNA is TGTGCCAGCAGGCCCAACAGGGTCATAGGCAATCAGCCCCAGCATTTT.

In this sample, this clonotype turned up many times. The chain joins TRBV12-3 or TRBV12-4 to TRBJ1-2, with no clear D. The CDR3 loop spans 15 amino acids. V lost 1 base, J lost 2 bases, and 11 bases lay in between. The CDR3 sequence is CASSLGTLVNYGYTF. DNA for the CDR3: TGTGCCAGCAGTTTAGGGACCCTGGTGAACTATGGCTACACCTTC.

The chain employs TRBV20-1 and TRBJ2-7; 9 bases are shared with TRBD2. Unmatched junction bases numbered 9, after V lost 0 bases and J lost 0 bases. Germline CDR1 reads DFQATT; CDR2 reads SNEGSKA (reference sequence). The CDR3 contains 17 residues. The CDR3 DNA reads as TGCAGTGCTAGAGATTATCGTTTTAGCGGGGGCTCCTACGAGCAGTACTTC. It is translated as CSARDYRFSGGSYEQYF.

A few counts support this clonotype. J is TRBJ1-5 and V is TRBV12-3 or TRBV12-4; TRBD1 agrees at 8 bases. This CDR3 comprises 13 residues. V was pared by 5 bases and J by 6 bases, with 3 bases of the junction left unmatched. In nucleotides, the CDR3 is TGTGCCAGCAGTGCGACAGGGGCTCAGCCCCAGCATTTT. Its translation: CASSATGAQPQHF.

This clonotype came up many times. The gene calls are TRBV12-3 or TRBV12-4 and TRBJ2-3; 9 bases agree with TRBD2. This CDR3 region has 15 residues. J was trimmed by 7 bases and V by 6 bases; bases with no gene match: 11. The CDR3 loop is CASRTSGQAMNTQYF. For the CDR3, the DNA is TGTGCCAGCAGGACTAGCGGCCAGGCCATGAATACGCAGTATTTT.

The chain joins TRBV4-1 to TRBJ2-7; D gene ambiguous. CDR3 size: 13 residues. The ends were cut back, 0 bases at V and 1 base at J, with 4 bases in the middle. The germline V gene encodes CDR1 MGHRA and CDR2 YSYEKL. The CDR3 sequence: CASSQESSYEQYF. The CDR3 DNA reads as TGCGCCAGCAGCCAAGAATCTTCCTACGAGCAGTACTTC.

This clonotype was recorded many times. The rearrangement links TRBV28 to TRBJ1-1; the D gene is possibly TRBD1 (5 bases). V was clipped by 7 bases and J by 4 bases, with 16 bases between them. Germline CDR1 MDHEN, CDR2 SYDVKM. The CDR3 loop spans 14 amino acids. The CDR3 is CASTPRGGGTEAFF. The CDR3 nucleotides read TGTGCCAGCACGCCGCGCGGGGGGGGCACTGAAGCTTTCTTT.

A few counts support this clonotype. The V and J genes are TRBV7-9 and TRBJ1-4; D is possibly TRBD1 (5 bases). The CDR3 sequence is 20 residues long. CDR1 SEHNR and CDR2 FQNEAQ come from the germline V gene (reference sequence). Trimming pared 5 bases from V and 4 bases from J, leaving 29 bases between. CDR3 coding DNA: TGTGCCAGCAGCCTTTCTTACAGCGCCAGGTACCGAGGGGATAATGAAAAACTGTTTTTT. It codes for CASSLSYSARYRGDNEKLFF.

The chain employs TRBV11-2 and TRBJ2-3; no definite D call. The germline V and J ends were trimmed by 7 bases and 3 bases, with 8 bases remaining between them. This CDR3 region has 12 residues. CDR1 is SGHAT, CDR2 FQNNGV, per germline. The CDR3 coding sequence is TGTGCCAGCACGTTGTTTACAGATACGCAGTATTTT. It translates to CASTLFTDTQYF. The variable domain in full, with the rest retrieved from reference TRBV11-2 and TRBJ2-3, is EAGVAQSPRYKIIEKRQSVAFWCNPISGHATLYWYQQILGQGPKLLIQFQNNGVVDDSQLPKDRFSAERLKGVDSTLKIQPAKLEDSAVYLCASTLFTDTQYFGPGTRLTVL.

This clonotype has more than one count but fewer than ten. This chain uses TRBV5-1 with TRBJ2-7, with no clear D. Germline-derived CDR1 and CDR2 are SGHRS and YFSETQ. This CDR3 comprises 12 residues. The V and J ends lost 2 bases and 6 bases respectively, with 9 bases between them. The CDR3 region is CASSFSPSEQYF. DNA for the CDR3: TGCGCCAGCAGCTTCAGTCCCTCCGAGCAGTACTTC.

Ten or more counts support this clonotype. The rearrangement links TRBV12-3 or TRBV12-4 to TRBJ1-2, with no clear D. The CDR3 spans 13 residues. Trimming took off 6 bases at V and 5 bases at J, with 13 bases between the two ends. CDR3 coding DNA: TGTGCCAGCAGCCCAAGCCCTTCTTATGGCTACACCTTC. It yields the protein CASSPSPSYGYTF.

The chain recombines TRBV7-9 with TRBJ1-6, with D uncertain. CDR3 length: 14 residues. CDR1 and CDR2 from the germline V gene are SEHNR and FQNEAQ (reference sequence). Between the trimmed V and J ends, which lost 4 bases and 7 bases, there was a span of 11 bases. In DNA form, the CDR3 reads TGTGCCAGCAGCTCCGACGGAGGAAATTCACCCCTCCACTTT. This gives the protein CASSSDGGNSPLHF.

This clonotype occurred a few times. The chain couples TRBV2 to TRBJ2-2; maybe TRBD2 (5 bases). V lost 5 bases and J 7 bases, leaving 14 bases between the germline ends. The V gene's germline CDR1 is SNHLY and CDR2 FYNNEI. The CDR3 runs 14 residues. The CDR3 DNA reads as TGTGCCAGCAGTCCTAGCAGGAGGATCGGGGAGCTGTTTTTT. Translation gives CASSPSRRIGELFF.

There are many counts of this clonotype. The V call is TRBV7-9, the J call TRBJ2-1, with unresolved D. CDR3 size: 17 residues. Trimming cost V 0 bases and J 4 bases, with 16 bases left between them. The germline V gene has CDR1 SEHNR and CDR2 FQNEAQ (reference sequence). The CDR3 here is CASSLAGQPFKYNEQFF. DNA for the CDR3: TGTGCCAGCAGCTTAGCCGGTCAGCCCTTTAAGTACAATGAGCAGTTCTTC. The complete variable domain, with remaining parts taken from reference TRBV7-9 and TRBJ2-1, reads DTGVSQNPRHKITKRGQNVTFRCDPISEHNRLYWYRQTLGQGPEFLTYFQNEAQLEKSRLLSDRFSAERPKGSFSTLEIQRTEQGDSAMYLCASSLAGQPFKYNEQFFGPGTRLTVL.

This clonotype was seen many times. The chain recombines TRBV30 with TRBJ1-6; TRBD1 might be the D (6 bases). Germline values: CDR1 GTSNPN, CDR2 SVGIG (reference sequence). This CDR3 region has 14 residues. Trimming shortened V by 3 bases and J by 8 bases, and 14 bases separated the two germline ends. Written as DNA, the CDR3 is TGTGCCTGGAGCGCCGGGACACTTTATTCACCCCTCCACTTT. It specifies CAWSAGTLYSPLHF.

V and J are TRBV19 and TRBJ2-4; 8 bases agree with TRBD1. V was clipped by 4 bases and J by 5 bases; unmatched bases: 7. This CDR3 is 15 amino acids long. CDR1 and CDR2 from the germline V gene are LNHDA and SQIVND (reference sequence). The CDR3 loop reads CASSTLGQGQNIQYF. CDR3 nucleotide sequence: TGTGCCAGTAGTACCCTAGGACAGGGACAAAACATTCAGTACTTC.

This clonotype was seen a handful of times. The CDR3 DNA is TGCGCCAGCAGCGGGAGGACAGACGGCTACACCTTC. Translated: CASSGRTDGYTF. This rearrangement joins TRBV5-1 to TRBJ1-2, with D possibly being TRBD1 (6 bases). V lost 4 bases, J lost 8 bases, and 12 bases lay in between. The CDR3 length is 12 residues. Germline-derived CDR1 and CDR2 are SGHRS and YFSETQ.

This clonotype has more than one count but fewer than ten. V usage is TRBV6-1 and J usage is TRBJ1-1; no clear D. The germline CDR1 and CDR2 sequences are MNHNS and SASEGT. Trimming took off 6 bases at V and 5 bases at J, with 7 bases between the two ends. The CDR3 has 11 residues. The CDR3: CASRTGTEAFF. For the CDR3, the DNA is TGTGCCAGCAGGACGGGGACTGAAGCTTTCTTT.

This clonotype was found many times. The J gene is TRBJ2-3, the V gene TRBV5-1, with a weak D call TRBD1 (6 bases). This CDR3 has 16 residues. Germline V gene sequence: CDR1 SGHRS, CDR2 YFSETQ. V was cut by 4 bases and J by 5 bases, with 20 bases left in between. The CDR3 DNA reads TGCGCCAGCAGCGATAAAACAGGGTACATTGGAGATACGCAGTATTTT. This gives the protein CASSDKTGYIGDTQYF.

In its sample, this clonotype was seen many times. This chain connects TRBV12-5 to TRBJ2-7; maybe TRBD2 (5 bases). The CDR3 is made up of 15 amino acids. CDR1 LGHNT and CDR2 FRNRAP come from the germline V gene. Trimming removed 0 bases at V and 1 base at J, with 10 bases between. The CDR3 region is CASGLVLGSSYEQYF. CDR3 bases: TGTGCTAGTGGTTTGGTACTAGGTTCTTCCTACGAGCAGTACTTC.

The gene calls are TRBV28 and TRBJ2-5; D not resolved. CDR1 and CDR2 from the germline V gene are MDHEN and SYDVKM. CDR3 length equals 12 residues. The germline V and J ends were trimmed by 6 bases and 5 bases, with 10 bases remaining between them. The CDR3 sequence: CASSLPVETQYF. The CDR3 nucleotides read TGTGCCAGCAGCCTGCCCGTGGAGACCCAGTACTTC.

This clonotype appeared a few times. This chain links TRBV6-5 with TRBJ1-5; the D gene is possibly TRBD1 (5 bases). V gave up 2 bases and J gave up 2 bases, with 7 bases separating them. The length of the CDR3 is 14 residues. Germline CDR1 is MNHEY and CDR2 is SVGAGI. CDR3 loop: CASSYGGGNQPQHF. The CDR3 DNA is TGTGCCAGCAGTTACGGGGGGGGCAATCAGCCCCAGCATTTT.

This clonotype was found a few times. A read error may account for a junction end that differs from germline. CDR3 residues: CAISPRDGRTDTQYF. The CDR3 coding sequence is TGTGCCATCAGCCCCCGGGACGGACGCACAGATACGCAGTATTTT. The chain combines TRBV11-2 with TRBJ2-3; D tentatively fits TRBD1 or TRBD2 (5 bases each). The CDR3 loop spans 15 amino acids. Per germline, CDR1 SGHAT and CDR2 FQNNGV.

This clonotype has ten or more counts. This chain joins TRBV12-3 or TRBV12-4 and TRBJ2-3, with a possible D match to TRBD2 (5 bases). Trimming cost V 9 bases and J 0 bases, with 13 bases left between them. The CDR3 has 14 amino acids. For the CDR3, the DNA is TGTGCCAGTATGAGGGCCGGTAGCACAGATACGCAGTATTTT. It encodes CASMRAGSTDTQYF.

The chain has TRBV6-5 and TRBJ1-6; D ambiguous. Trimming stripped 2 bases from V and 9 bases from J, with 14 bases between. This CDR3 has 15 amino acids. CDR1 is MNHEY and CDR2 is SVGAGI in the germline V gene. The DNA of the CDR3 is TGTGCCAGCAGTTACCGGTCAAGCGGAGGTTCACCCCTCCACTTT. Its translation is CASSYRSSGGSPLHF.

This clonotype appeared many times. This chain uses TRBV28 with TRBJ1-4; D ambiguous. Germline V gene sequence: CDR1 MDHEN, CDR2 SYDVKM. The V and J ends lost 3 bases and 1 base respectively, with 12 bases between them. CDR3 length equals 16 residues. The CDR3 nucleotides are TGTGCCAGCAGTTTTGCCTTATGGGTAACTAATGAAAAACTGTTTTTT. Translating gives CASSFALWVTNEKLFF. Looking up the rest from reference TRBV28 and TRBJ1-4 gives the full variable domain: DVKVTQSSRYLVKRTGEKVFLECVQDMDHENMFWYRQDPGLGLRLIYFSYDVKMKEKGDIPEGYSVSREKKERFSLILESASTNQTSMYLCASSFALWVTNEKLFFGSGTQLSVL.

This clonotype was found many times. The chain has TRBV28 and TRBJ1-5; 8 bases line up with TRBD1. This CDR3 region has 15 residues. V trimming: 4 bases; J trimming: 2 bases; junction bases outside the gene matches: 4. Germline loops: CDR1 MDHEN, CDR2 SYDVKM. CDR3 coding DNA: TGTGCCAGCAGTTCCCAGGGGGCAGGCAATCAGCCCCAGCATTTT. It encodes CASSSQGAGNQPQHF.

The CDR3 DNA sequence: TGTGCCAGCAGCGTAGACGGGGGCGGCTACACCTTC. Encoded protein: CASSVDGGGYTF. The chain combines TRBV9 with TRBJ1-2, with a weak D call TRBD1 (6 bases). The germline V gene encodes CDR1 SGDLS and CDR2 YYNGEE. The CDR3 length is 12 residues. V was cut by 0 bases and J by 8 bases, with 8 bases left in between.

This clonotype was counted ten times or more. The chain has TRBV28 and TRBJ2-3; 13 positions match TRBD2. The CDR3 is 16 residues long. CDR1 is MDHEN and CDR2 is SYDVKM in the germline V gene. V gave up 4 bases and J gave up 5 bases; unmatched junction bases: 6. CDR3 coding DNA: TGTGCCAGCAGTTGGACTAGCGGGAGAGGGGAAGATACGCAGTATTTT. This translates into CASSWTSGRGEDTQYF.

This clonotype was seen repeatedly, ten times or more. This sequence joins TRBV28 and TRBJ2-7; no clear D gene. The CDR3 length is 14 residues. V lost 1 base and J 2 bases, leaving 9 bases between the germline ends. Germline CDR1 is MDHEN and CDR2 is SYDVKM. The CDR3 sequence: CASSLLALTYEQYF. In DNA, the CDR3 is TGTGCCAGCAGTTTATTGGCGCTAACCTACGAGCAGTACTTC.